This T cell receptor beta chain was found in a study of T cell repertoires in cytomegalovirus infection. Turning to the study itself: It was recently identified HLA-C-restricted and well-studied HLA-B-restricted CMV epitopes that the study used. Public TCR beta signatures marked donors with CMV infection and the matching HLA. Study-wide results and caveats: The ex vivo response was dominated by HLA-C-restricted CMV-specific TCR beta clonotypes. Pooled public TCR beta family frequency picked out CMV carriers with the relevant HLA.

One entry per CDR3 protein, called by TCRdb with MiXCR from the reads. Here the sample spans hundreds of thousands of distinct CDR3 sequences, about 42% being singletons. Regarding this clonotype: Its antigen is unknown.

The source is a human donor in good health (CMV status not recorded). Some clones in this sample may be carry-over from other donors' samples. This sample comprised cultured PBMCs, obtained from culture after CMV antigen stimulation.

CDR3 loop: CASSQPRGSGANVLTF. The CDR3 DNA follows: TGCGCCAGCAGCCAACCCCGTGGCTCTGGGGCCAACGTCCTGACTTTC. The genes are TRBV4-1 and TRBJ2-6; D is ambiguous. V was trimmed by 2 bases and J by 0 bases, leaving 8 bases between them. Germline-derived CDR1 and CDR2 are MGHRA and YSYEKL. The CDR3 consists of 16 residues.